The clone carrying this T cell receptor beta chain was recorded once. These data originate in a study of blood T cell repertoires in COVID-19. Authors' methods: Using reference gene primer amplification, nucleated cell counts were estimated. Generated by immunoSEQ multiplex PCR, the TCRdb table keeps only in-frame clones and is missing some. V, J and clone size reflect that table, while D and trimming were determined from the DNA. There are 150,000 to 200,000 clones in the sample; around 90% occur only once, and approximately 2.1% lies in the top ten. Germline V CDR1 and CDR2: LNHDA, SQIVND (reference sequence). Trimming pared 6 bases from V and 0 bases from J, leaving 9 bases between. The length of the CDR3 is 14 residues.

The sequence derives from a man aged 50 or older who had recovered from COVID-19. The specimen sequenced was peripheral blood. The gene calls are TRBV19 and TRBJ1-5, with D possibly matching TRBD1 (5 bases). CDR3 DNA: TGTGCCAGTAGCCGGGACTTTAGCAATCAGCCCCAGCATTTT. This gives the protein CASSRDFSNQPQHF.